This T cell receptor beta chain is from a study of T-cell memory formation after mild COVID-19. Study-wide context: TCR clusters showed largely donor specificity.

This clonotype came up a few times. What it binds is not known. Germline V gene sequence: CDR1 GTSNPN, CDR2 SVGIG (reference sequence). CDR3 length equals 14 residues. The J segment lost 5 bases and the V segment lost 5 bases, leaving 7 bases of the junction unmatched. Study-wide findings and caveats: Contracting CD8+ clones were enriched in EMRA, CD4+ mainly in CM and EM.

MiXCR, applied by TCRdb to the 5' RACE reads, yields one record per CDR3 protein. The sample lists some 600,000 distinct CDR3 sequences; approximately 15% were seen once. Input material: PBMCs or a T cell subset sorted from them (not recorded which). V is TRBV30 and J is TRBJ2-3; 10 bases line up with TRBD1. This TCR was recovered from an adult woman who had mild COVID-19 (a few samples of this study predate the infection). Cell type and time point are not known. The CDR3 sequence: CAWGGGQGQDTQYF. DNA of the CDR3: TGTGCCTGGGGGGGGGGACAGGGGCAAGATACGCAGTATTTT.